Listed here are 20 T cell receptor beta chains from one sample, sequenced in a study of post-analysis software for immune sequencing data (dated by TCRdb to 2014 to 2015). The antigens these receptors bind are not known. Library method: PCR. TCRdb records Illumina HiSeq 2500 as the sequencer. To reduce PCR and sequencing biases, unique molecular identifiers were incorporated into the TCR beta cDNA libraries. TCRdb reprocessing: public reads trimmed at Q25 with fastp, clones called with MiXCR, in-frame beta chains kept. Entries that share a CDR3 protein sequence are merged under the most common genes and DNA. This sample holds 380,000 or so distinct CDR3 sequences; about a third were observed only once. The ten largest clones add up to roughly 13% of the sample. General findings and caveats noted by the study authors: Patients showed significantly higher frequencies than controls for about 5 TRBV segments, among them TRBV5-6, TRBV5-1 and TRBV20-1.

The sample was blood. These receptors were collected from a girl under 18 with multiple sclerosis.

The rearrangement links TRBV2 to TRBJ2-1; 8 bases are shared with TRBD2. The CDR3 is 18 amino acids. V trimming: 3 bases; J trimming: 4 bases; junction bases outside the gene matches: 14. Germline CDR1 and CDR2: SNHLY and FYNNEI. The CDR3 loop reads CASSELSPASGLYNEQFF. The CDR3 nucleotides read TGTGCCAGCAGTGAGCTGTCTCCGGCTAGCGGGTTATACAATGAGCAGTTCTTC.

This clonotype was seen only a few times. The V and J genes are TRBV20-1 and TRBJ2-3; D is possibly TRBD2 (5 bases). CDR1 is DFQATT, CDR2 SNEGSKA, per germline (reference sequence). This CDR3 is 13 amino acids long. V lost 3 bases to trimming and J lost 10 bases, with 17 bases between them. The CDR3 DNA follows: TGCAGTGCTAGTCACAAATGGGAGAAGGCGCAGTATTTT. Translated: CSASHKWEKAQYF.

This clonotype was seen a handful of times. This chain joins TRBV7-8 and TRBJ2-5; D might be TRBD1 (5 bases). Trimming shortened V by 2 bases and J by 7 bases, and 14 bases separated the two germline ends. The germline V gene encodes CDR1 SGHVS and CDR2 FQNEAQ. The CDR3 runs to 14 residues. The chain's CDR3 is CASSLPRGWGTQYF. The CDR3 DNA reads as TGTGCCAGCAGCTTACCAAGGGGATGGGGGACCCAGTACTTC.

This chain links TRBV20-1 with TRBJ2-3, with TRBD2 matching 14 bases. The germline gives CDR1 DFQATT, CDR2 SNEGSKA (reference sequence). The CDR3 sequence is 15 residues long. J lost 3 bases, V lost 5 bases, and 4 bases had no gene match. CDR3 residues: CSAGTSGSKTDTQYF. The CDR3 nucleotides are TGCAGTGCTGGGACTAGCGGGAGTAAGACAGATACGCAGTATTTT.

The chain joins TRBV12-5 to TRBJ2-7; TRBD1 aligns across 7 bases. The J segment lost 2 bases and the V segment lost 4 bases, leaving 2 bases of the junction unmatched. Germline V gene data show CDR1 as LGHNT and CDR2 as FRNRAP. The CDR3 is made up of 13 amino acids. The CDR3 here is CASGWDSTYEQYF. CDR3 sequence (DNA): TGTGCTAGTGGTTGGGACAGCACCTACGAGCAGTACTTC. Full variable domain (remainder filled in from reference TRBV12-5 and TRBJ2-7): DARVTQTPRHKVTEMGQEVTMRCQPILGHNTVFWYRQTMMQGLELLAYFRNRAPLDDSGMPKDRFSAEMPDATLATLKIQPSEPRDSAVYFCASGWDSTYEQYFGPGTRLTVT.

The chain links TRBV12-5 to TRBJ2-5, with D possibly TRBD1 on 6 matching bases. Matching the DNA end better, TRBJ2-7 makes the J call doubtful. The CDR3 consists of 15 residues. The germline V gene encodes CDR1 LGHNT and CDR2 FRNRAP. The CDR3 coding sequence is TGTGCTAGTGGTTTGTCCCAGGGGTTCCCAGGCGAGCAGTACTTC. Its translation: CASGLSQGFPGEQYF.

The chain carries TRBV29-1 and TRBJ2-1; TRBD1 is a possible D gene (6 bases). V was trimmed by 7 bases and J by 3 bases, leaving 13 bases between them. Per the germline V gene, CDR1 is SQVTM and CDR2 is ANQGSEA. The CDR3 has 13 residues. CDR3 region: CSATTDSYNEQFF. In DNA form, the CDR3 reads TGCAGCGCTACGACGGACAGCTACAATGAGCAGTTCTTC.

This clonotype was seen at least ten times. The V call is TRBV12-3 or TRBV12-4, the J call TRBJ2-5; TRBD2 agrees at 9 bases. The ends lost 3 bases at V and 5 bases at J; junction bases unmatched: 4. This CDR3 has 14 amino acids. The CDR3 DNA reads TGTGCCAGCAGTTTGGCGGGGGGGCGGGAGACCCAGTACTTC. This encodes CASSLAGGRETQYF.

The CDR3 spells CASSSQTGGRGTQYF. CDR3 DNA: TGTGCCAGCAGCTCCCAGACAGGGGGCCGAGGGACCCAGTACTTC. The chain has TRBV7-2 and TRBJ2-7, with 10 bases matching TRBD1. The J call may not be correct, given that the DNA end is closer to TRBJ2-5. The CDR3 is 15 amino acids. Germline CDR1 is SGHTA and CDR2 is FQGNSA.

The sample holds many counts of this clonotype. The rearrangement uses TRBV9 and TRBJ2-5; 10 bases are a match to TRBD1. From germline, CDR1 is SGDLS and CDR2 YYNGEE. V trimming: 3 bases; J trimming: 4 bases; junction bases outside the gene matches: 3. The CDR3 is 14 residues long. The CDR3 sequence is CASSATGGGETQYF. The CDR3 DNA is TGTGCCAGCAGCGCGACAGGGGGCGGAGAGACCCAGTACTTC.

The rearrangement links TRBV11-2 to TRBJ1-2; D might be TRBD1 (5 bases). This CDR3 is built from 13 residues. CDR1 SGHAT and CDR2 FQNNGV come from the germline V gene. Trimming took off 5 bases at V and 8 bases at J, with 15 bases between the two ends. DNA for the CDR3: TGTGCCAGCAGCCCCGCGCGGCACAGGGGCTACACCTTC. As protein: CASSPARHRGYTF.

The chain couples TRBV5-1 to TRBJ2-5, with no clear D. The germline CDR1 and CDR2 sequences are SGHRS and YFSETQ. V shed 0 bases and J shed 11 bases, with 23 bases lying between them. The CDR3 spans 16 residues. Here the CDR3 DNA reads TGCGCCAGCAGCTTGGGGGCGTCTGGGCCCTACAATGAGCAGTACTTC. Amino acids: CASSLGASGPYNEQYF.

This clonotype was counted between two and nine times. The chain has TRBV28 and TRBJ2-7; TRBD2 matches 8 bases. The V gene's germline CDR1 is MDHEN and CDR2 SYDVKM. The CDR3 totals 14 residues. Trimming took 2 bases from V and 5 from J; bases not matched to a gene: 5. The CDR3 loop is CASSLAGTRNEQYF. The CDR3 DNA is TGTGCCAGCAGTTTAGCCGGGACTAGGAACGAGCAGTACTTC.

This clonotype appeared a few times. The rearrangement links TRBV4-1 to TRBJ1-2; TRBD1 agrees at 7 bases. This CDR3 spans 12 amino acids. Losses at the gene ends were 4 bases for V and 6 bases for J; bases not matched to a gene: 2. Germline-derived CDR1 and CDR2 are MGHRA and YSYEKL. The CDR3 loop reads CASSRDSNGYTF. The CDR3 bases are TGCGCCAGCAGCCGGGACAGTAATGGCTACACCTTC.

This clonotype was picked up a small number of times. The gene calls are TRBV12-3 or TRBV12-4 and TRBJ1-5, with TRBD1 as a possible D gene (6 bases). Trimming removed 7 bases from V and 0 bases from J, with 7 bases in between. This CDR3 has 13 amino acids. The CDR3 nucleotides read TGTGCCAGCAAGGGGGATAGCAATCAGCCCCAGCATTTT. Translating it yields CASKGDSNQPQHF.

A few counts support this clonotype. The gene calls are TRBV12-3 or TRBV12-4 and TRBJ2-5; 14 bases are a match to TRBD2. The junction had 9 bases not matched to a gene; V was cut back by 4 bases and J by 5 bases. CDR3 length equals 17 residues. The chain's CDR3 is CASSSPGLAGGSETQYF. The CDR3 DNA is TGTGCCAGCAGTTCCCCTGGACTAGCGGGGGGATCGGAGACCCAGTACTTC.

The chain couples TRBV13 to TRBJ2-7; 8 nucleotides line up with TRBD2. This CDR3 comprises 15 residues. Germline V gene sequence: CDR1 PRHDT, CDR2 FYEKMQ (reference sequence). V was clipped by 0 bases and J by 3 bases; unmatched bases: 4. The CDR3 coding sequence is TGTGCCAGCAGCTTAGGCCGCGGGGGGTTCTACGAGCAGTACTTC. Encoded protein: CASSLGRGGFYEQYF. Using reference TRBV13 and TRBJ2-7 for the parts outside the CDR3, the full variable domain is AAGVIQSPRHLIKEKRETATLKCYPIPRHDTVYWYQQGPGQDPQFLISFYEKMQSDKGSIPDRFSAQQFSDYHSELNMSSLELGDSALYFCASSLGRGGFYEQYFGPGTRLTVT.

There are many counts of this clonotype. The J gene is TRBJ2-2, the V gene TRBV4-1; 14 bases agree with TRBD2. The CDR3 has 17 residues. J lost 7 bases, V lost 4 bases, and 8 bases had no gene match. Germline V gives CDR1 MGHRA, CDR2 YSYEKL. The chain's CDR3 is CASSPSRLAGGLGELFF. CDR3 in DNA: TGCGCCAGCAGCCCCTCCCGACTAGCGGGGGGGCTCGGGGAGCTGTTTTTT.

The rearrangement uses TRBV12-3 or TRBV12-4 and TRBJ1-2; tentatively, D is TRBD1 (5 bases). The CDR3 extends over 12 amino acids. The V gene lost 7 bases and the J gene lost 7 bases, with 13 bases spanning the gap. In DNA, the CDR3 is TGTGCCAGCATGGAGGGGACTGGTGGCTACACCTTC. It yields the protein CASMEGTGGYTF.

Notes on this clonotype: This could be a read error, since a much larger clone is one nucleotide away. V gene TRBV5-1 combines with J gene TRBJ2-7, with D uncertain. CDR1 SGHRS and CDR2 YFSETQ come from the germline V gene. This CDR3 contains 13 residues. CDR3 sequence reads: CVSSLAESYEQYF. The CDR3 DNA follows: TGCGTCAGCAGCTTGGCGGAATCCTACGAGCAGTACTTC.